A single sample gave rise to the 29 T cell receptor beta chains below, sequenced in a study of glioma-infiltrating T cells after dendritic cell vaccination. The method was immunoSEQ multiplex PCR; TCRdb's version includes in-frame clones alone and lacks a portion of them. The table has about 38,000 clones, about 80% seen once. The sequenced sample was blood, obtained before dendritic cell vaccination. The receptors here all came from a human donor with glioblastoma.

The genes are TRBV4-3 and TRBJ1-2; TRBD1 matches 10 bases. This CDR3 comprises 15 residues. Germline lookup yields CDR1 LGHNA and CDR2 YSLEER. V shed 0 bases, J shed 4 bases, and the junction held 2 bases outside the gene matches. The CDR3 is CASSQEWTGGYGYTF. DNA for the CDR3: TGCGCCAGCAGCCAAGAATGGACAGGGGGCTATGGCTACACCTTC.

V gene TRBV4-3 combines with J gene TRBJ2-3; D might be TRBD1 (6 bases). The V and J ends lost 3 bases and 3 bases respectively, with 7 bases between them. The CDR3 runs 13 residues. Germline values: CDR1 LGHNA, CDR2 YSLEER. The CDR3 DNA reads as TGCGCCAGCAGCCATAGGGGGACAGATACGCAGTATTTT. This sequence encodes CASSHRGTDTQYF.

The DNA of the CDR3 is TGTGCCAGCAGCCCGGTAGGCAGGGACACTGAAGCTTTCTTT. It yields the protein CASSPVGRDTEAFF. This chain uses TRBV7-2 with TRBJ1-1; the D gene is possibly TRBD1 (5 bases). The length of the CDR3 is 14 residues. V was cut by 5 bases and J by 3 bases, with 13 bases left in between. Germline CDR1 is SGHTA and CDR2 is FQGNSA.

J is TRBJ1-4 and V is TRBV28; possibly TRBD1 for D (5 bases). The CDR3 has 15 residues. Germline CDR1 is MDHEN and CDR2 is SYDVKM. V was clipped by 0 bases and J by 0 bases, with 5 bases between them. This chain's CDR3 is CASSLWTATNEKLFF. The CDR3 DNA sequence: TGTGCCAGCAGTTTATGGACAGCAACTAATGAAAAACTGTTTTTT.

The chain joins TRBV11-3 to TRBJ2-5; 9 bases line up with TRBD2. Germline V gives CDR1 SGHNT, CDR2 YENEEA. This CDR3 contains 17 residues. J gave up 2 bases and V 4 bases, and 11 bases lay outside the gene matches. CDR3 nucleotide sequence: TGTGCCAGCAGCTCTGGCTCGGCGGGGGGGGCTCAAGAGACCCAGTACTTC. This sequence encodes CASSSGSAGGAQETQYF. The full variable domain, with the rest looked up from reference TRBV11-3 and TRBJ2-5, is EAGVVQSPRYKIIEKKQPVAFWCNPISGHNTLYWYLQNLGQGPELLIRYENEEAVDDSQLPKDRFSAERLKGVDSTLKIQPAELGDSAVYLCASSSGSAGGAQETQYFGPGTRLLVL.

The V gene is TRBV6-5, the J gene TRBJ2-5; TRBD1 matches at 11 bases. TRBJ2-7 matches the DNA end more closely, so the J call is doubtful. CDR3 length: 13 residues. Germline V gene sequence: CDR1 MNHEY, CDR2 SVGAGI. The CDR3: CASSGTGGYEQYF. Written as DNA, the CDR3 is TGTGCCAGCTCTGGGACAGGGGGCTACGAGCAGTACTTC.

The V call is TRBV6-5, the J call TRBJ1-2, with 7 positions matching TRBD1. The V gene's germline CDR1 is MNHEY and CDR2 SVGAGI. The J segment lost 5 bases and the V segment lost 6 bases, leaving 6 bases of the junction unmatched. The CDR3 loop spans 13 amino acids. The CDR3, as DNA: TGTGCCAGCAGAAGGGGGCCGGGGTATGGCTACACCTTC. Translated: CASRRGPGYGYTF.

The chain carries TRBV5-1 and TRBJ1-1; TRBD1 matches at 7 bases. The ends lost 3 bases at V and 2 bases at J; junction bases unmatched: 10. From germline, CDR1 is SGHRS and CDR2 YFSETQ. This CDR3 is 16 amino acids long. The CDR3 DNA reads TGCGCCAGCAGCTGGGACCCGACAGGGACAAACACTGAAGCTTTCTTT. Residues: CASSWDPTGTNTEAFF.

This chain uses TRBV30 with TRBJ1-5; TRBD1 aligns across 8 bases. V shed 2 bases, J shed 2 bases, and the junction held 2 bases outside the gene matches. Germline V lookup: CDR1 GTSNPN, CDR2 SVGIG (reference sequence). The CDR3 is 14 residues long. The CDR3 sequence: CAWSPGQGNQPQHF. CDR3 coding DNA: TGTGCCTGGAGTCCGGGACAGGGCAATCAGCCCCAGCATTTT.

The chain combines TRBV29-1 with TRBJ2-2; unclear D gene. Trimming cost V 4 bases and J 7 bases, with 7 bases left between them. Germline CDR1 SQVTM, CDR2 ANQGSEA. CDR3 size: 11 residues. The CDR3 coding sequence is TGCAGCGTTGTGCGGCACGGGGAGCTGTTTTTT. Translation gives CSVVRHGELFF.

The chain recombines TRBV6-5 with TRBJ1-4; D unclear. V lost 1 base and J 0 bases, leaving 9 bases between the germline ends. The CDR3 is 16 amino acids. The germline V gene has CDR1 MNHEY and CDR2 SVGAGI. CDR3 region: CASSYYAGTTNEKLFF. The CDR3 bases are TGTGCCAGCAGTTACTACGCCGGGACAACTAATGAAAAACTGTTTTTT.

CDR3 amino acids: CASSQVSRSEQYF. The CDR3 nucleotides are TGTGCCAGCAGTCAGGTGTCCCGCTCTGAGCAGTACTTC. The rearrangement joins TRBV6-9 to TRBJ2-7; D is unresolved. This CDR3 comprises 13 residues. Germline assignment: CDR1 MNHGY and CDR2 SVAAGI. The V end was cut by 5 bases, the J end by 7 bases, with 15 bases between.

The V and J genes are TRBV7-9 and TRBJ2-7; D is possibly TRBD1 (6 bases). This CDR3 comprises 12 residues. The V gene's germline CDR1 is SEHNR and CDR2 FQNEAQ (reference sequence). V lost 5 bases, J lost 5 bases, and 10 bases lay in between. The CDR3 sequence is CASSLAGDEQYF. The DNA of the CDR3 is TGTGCCAGCAGCCTGGCAGGGGACGAGCAGTACTTC.

This chain connects TRBV18 to TRBJ1-5; TRBD1 might be the D (5 bases). Germline CDR1 is KGHSH and CDR2 is LQKENI. This CDR3 has 14 amino acids. Trimming pared 3 bases from V and 4 bases from J, leaving 10 bases between. The CDR3 here is CASSPAGGNQPQHF. The CDR3 nucleotides are TGTGCCAGCTCACCGGCGGGGGGAAATCAGCCCCAGCATTTT.

The J gene is TRBJ2-4, the V gene TRBV27, with D uncertain. V lost 3 bases and J 0 bases, leaving 9 bases between the germline ends. Germline loops: CDR1 MNHEY, CDR2 SMNVEV (reference sequence). CDR3 length: 15 residues. The CDR3 loop is CASSFITEAKNIQYF. In DNA, the CDR3 is TGTGCCAGCAGTTTTATAACAGAAGCCAAAAACATTCAGTACTTC.

Only a few counts were recorded for this clone. The rearrangement uses TRBV27 and TRBJ2-1; possible D gene TRBD2, 5 bases. The ends were cut back, 7 bases at V and 5 bases at J, with 9 bases in the middle. The germline gives CDR1 MNHEY, CDR2 SMNVEV (reference sequence). The CDR3 sequence is 12 residues long. The CDR3: CASMRVDNEQFF. The CDR3 DNA reads as TGTGCCAGCATGCGGGTGGACAATGAGCAGTTCTTC.

This chain links TRBV27 with TRBJ1-2; possibly TRBD1 for D (6 bases). Trimming removed 7 bases from V and 5 bases from J, with 14 bases in between. This CDR3 is 13 amino acids long. Germline V gene data show CDR1 as MNHEY and CDR2 as SMNVEV (reference sequence). DNA of the CDR3: TGTGCCAGCACCCGAGGGGGAGGGTATGGCTACACCTTC. This gives the protein CASTRGGGYGYTF.

The CDR3 nucleotides are TGTGCCATCAGGACCAGCGGGGGTGACTCCTACGAGCAGTACTTC. This sequence encodes CAIRTSGGDSYEQYF. V and J are TRBV10-3 and TRBJ2-7; 8 nucleotides line up with TRBD2. CDR1 is ENHRY and CDR2 is SYGVKD in the germline V gene. The CDR3 totals 15 residues. Losses at the gene ends were 6 bases for V and 0 bases for J; bases not matched to a gene: 7.

The count of this clone is one. The V call is TRBV25-1, the J call TRBJ2-7, with 9 bases lining up with TRBD1. Per the germline V gene, CDR1 is MGHDK and CDR2 is SYGVNS. The CDR3 covers 14 residues. Trimming cost V 5 bases and J 4 bases; bases outside gene matches: 6. The CDR3 reads CASSYRDRAYEQYF. In nucleotides, the CDR3 is TGTGCCAGCAGTTACCGGGACAGGGCTTACGAGCAGTACTTC.

This clone was counted a single time. V and J are TRBV6-5 and TRBJ1-1, with D perhaps TRBD1 (5 bases). CDR1 and CDR2 (germline): MNHEY, SVGAGI. The V and J ends lost 0 bases and 11 bases respectively, with 13 bases between them. The CDR3 covers 13 residues. In nucleotides, the CDR3 is TGTGCCAGCAGTTACTCGAAGGGTTCAGGGGCTTTCTTT. As protein: CASSYSKGSGAFF.

The rearrangement links TRBV9 to TRBJ2-1; TRBD2 might be the D (6 bases). The CDR3 length is 12 residues. The germline V gene encodes CDR1 SGDLS and CDR2 YYNGEE. Deletions cut 6 bases from V and 5 bases from J, with 9 bases between. The CDR3 coding sequence is TGTGCCAGCACCGGGGGTCACAATGAGCAGTTCTTC. Protein product: CASTGGHNEQFF.

This clone was observed a single time. The V gene is TRBV27, the J gene TRBJ1-1; D not resolved. The CDR3 totals 12 residues. Germline lookup yields CDR1 MNHEY and CDR2 SMNVEV (reference sequence). V was clipped by 3 bases and J by 4 bases, with 6 bases between them. The CDR3 loop reads CASSLSGTEAFF. CDR3 DNA: TGTGCCAGCAGTTTGTCGGGCACTGAAGCTTTCTTT.

The rearrangement links TRBV25-1 to TRBJ2-5; D possibly corresponds to TRBD1 (7 bases). Trimming stripped 6 bases from V and 2 bases from J, with 16 bases between. Per the germline V gene, CDR1 is MGHDK and CDR2 is SYGVNS. The CDR3 spans 15 residues. CDR3 bases: TGTGCCAGCAGAAAGACAGGGAGGTTGCAAGAGACCCAGTACTTC. This translates into CASRKTGRLQETQYF.

Regarding this clone: Sequence at one end of the junction differs from germline and may be a read error. Other DNA sequences within the sample encode an identical CDR3. The rearrangement uses TRBV5-4 and TRBJ1-6; the D is unclear. This CDR3 spans 15 amino acids. CDR1 is SGHNT and CDR2 is YYREEE in the germline V gene (reference sequence). The CDR3 is CASSPTRSYNSPLHF. The CDR3 DNA sequence: TGTGCCAGCAGCCCCACCCGCAGTTATAATTCCCCCCTCCACTTT.

This clone was counted only a few times. The V call is TRBV28, the J call TRBJ1-1, with D tentatively TRBD1 (6 bases). This CDR3 is built from 15 residues. The germline V gene encodes CDR1 MDHEN and CDR2 SYDVKM. The V gene lost 6 bases and the J gene lost 5 bases, with 19 bases spanning the gap. The CDR3 coding sequence is TGTGCCAGCAGCCAAGATTGGGGGCTGGGGACTGAAGCTTTCTTT. As protein: CASSQDWGLGTEAFF. Based on the CDR3 plus reference TRBV28 and TRBJ1-1, the full variable domain is DVKVTQSSRYLVKRTGEKVFLECVQDMDHENMFWYRQDPGLGLRLIYFSYDVKMKEKGDIPEGYSVSREKKERFSLILESASTNQTSMYLCASSQDWGLGTEAFFGQGTRLTVV.

The chain is built from TRBV7-8 and TRBJ2-3; D ambiguous. The germline V gene encodes CDR1 SGHVS and CDR2 FQNEAQ. V was clipped by 5 bases and J by 5 bases, with 5 bases between them. This CDR3 region has 11 residues. The CDR3 loop is CASSTVDTQYF. The CDR3 coding sequence is TGTGCCAGCAGCACGGTAGATACGCAGTATTTT.

Only a few counts were recorded for this clone. V gene TRBV25-1 combines with J gene TRBJ2-1, with 9 bases lining up with TRBD1. Germline assignment: CDR1 MGHDK and CDR2 SYGVNS. The junction had 14 bases not matched to a gene; V was cut back by 3 bases and J by 5 bases. CDR3 size: 18 residues. CDR3 loop: CASSERNRGGQGNNEQFF. Written as DNA, the CDR3 is TGTGCCAGCAGTGAGCGCAACAGGGGGGGACAGGGAAACAATGAGCAGTTCTTC.

The sample holds a few counts of this clone. The gene calls are TRBV6-6 and TRBJ1-2, with D maybe TRBD1 (5 bases). The CDR3 has 16 amino acids. V was cut by 0 bases and J by 7 bases, with 18 bases left in between. CDR1 MNHNY and CDR2 SVGAGI come from the germline V gene (reference sequence). This CDR3 reads CASSYSGDGQGGGYTF. The CDR3 coding sequence is TGTGCCAGCAGTTACTCCGGTGATGGGCAGGGTGGTGGCTACACCTTC.

V usage is TRBV9 and J usage is TRBJ1-4; maybe TRBD1 (5 bases). Between the trimmed V and J ends, which lost 6 bases and 7 bases, there was a span of 16 bases. This CDR3 spans 14 amino acids. Germline V gene data show CDR1 as SGDLS and CDR2 as YYNGEE. CDR3 DNA sequence: TGTGCCAGCAACCCTGGGGGGACCGGTGAAAAACTGTTTTTT. This gives the protein CASNPGGTGEKLFF.